Presented here are 16 T cell receptor beta chains from one specimen sequenced in a study of T-cell reconstitution after alpha-beta-depleted transplantation in children. Unique molecular identifiers were used in preparing the TCRbeta library. TCRdb redid the calling of the PCR reads with MiXCR, one entry per CDR3 protein. Of 200,000 to 250,000 distinct CDR3 sequences listed, roughly 25% are singletons. Sequences were derived from PBMCs, mostly from graft donor cells, sampled 360 days after TCRalphabeta/CD19-depleted stem cell transplant. These receptors were collected from a female patient aged 2 to 10 who had a stem cell transplant for congenital amegakaryocytic thrombocytopenia, so the T cells may come from the graft donor.

This sequence joins TRBV13 and TRBJ1-6; 8 bases align to TRBD1. This CDR3 has 16 amino acids. The junction had 8 bases not matched to a gene; V was cut back by 0 bases and J by 10 bases. CDR1 and CDR2 from the germline V gene are PRHDT and FYEKMQ (reference sequence). CDR3 bases: TGTGCCAGCAGCTTAGGCCTAGGACAGGGTTGGTCACCCCTCCACTTT. It translates to CASSLGLGQGWSPLHF.

The table lists this clonotype with a few counts. The chain joins TRBV12-3 or TRBV12-4 to TRBJ1-5; 9 bases align to TRBD1. The length of the CDR3 is 13 residues. V dropped 7 bases and J dropped 7; count of bases not matched to a gene: 5. CDR3 in DNA: TGTGCCAGCACTAGGACAGGGGACCAGCCCCAGCATTTT. Amino acids: CASTRTGDQPQHF.

In its sample, this clonotype was seen many times. The V call is TRBV12-3 or TRBV12-4, the J call TRBJ1-1, with D possibly matching TRBD1 (6 bases). CDR3 length equals 15 residues. Trimming removed 6 bases from V and 0 bases from J, with 14 bases in between. The DNA for the CDR3 is TGTGCCAGCAGGGCGGCGTGGACAGTGAACACTGAAGCTTTCTTT. Its translation: CASRAAWTVNTEAFF.

This clonotype was detected a few times. The V call is TRBV10-3, the J call TRBJ1-3, with D possibly TRBD1 on 5 matching bases. The CDR3 covers 16 residues. V was cut by 7 bases and J by 0 bases, with 16 bases left in between. Germline CDR1 is ENHRY and CDR2 is SYGVKD. CDR3 sequence: CAIKRTRGFSGNTIYF. The CDR3 DNA follows: TGTGCCATCAAACGGACAAGGGGATTCTCTGGAAACACCATATATTTT.

This clonotype was seen at least ten times. V is TRBV29-1 and J is TRBJ2-1; D could derive from TRBD1 or TRBD2 (5 bases each). Per the germline V gene, CDR1 is SQVTM and CDR2 is ANQGSEA. The CDR3 is 14 residues long. CDR3 nucleotides: TGCAGACCCCCCGGGGCAGCCACCCACAATGAGCAGTTCTTC. It is translated as CRPPGAATHNEQFF.

V and J are TRBV4-1 and TRBJ1-2; D possibly corresponds to TRBD1 (6 bases). V shed 4 bases and J shed 3 bases, with 15 bases lying between them. Per the germline V gene, CDR1 is MGHRA and CDR2 is YSYEKL. The CDR3 covers 15 residues. This CDR3 reads CASSLQGLGDYGYTF. For the CDR3, the DNA is TGCGCCAGCAGCCTACAGGGATTGGGAGACTATGGCTACACCTTC.

This chain links TRBV5-4 with TRBJ1-4, with D uncertain. The CDR3 runs 15 residues. Germline CDR1 reads SGHNT; CDR2 reads YYREEE (reference sequence). V lost 2 bases and J lost 2, with 10 bases in between. The CDR3 reads CASSFGRGTNEKLFF. The CDR3 region has the DNA TGTGCCAGCAGCTTCGGACGCGGGACTAATGAAAAACTGTTTTTT. Supplemented by reference TRBV5-4 and TRBJ1-4, the full variable domain reads ETGVTQSPTHLIKTRGQQVTLRCSSQSGHNTVSWYQQALGQGPQFIFQYYREEENGRGNFPPRFSGLQFPNYSSELNVNALELDDSALYLCASSFGRGTNEKLFFGSGTQLSVL.

V and J are TRBV20-1 and TRBJ2-1; 9 bases map to TRBD2. The CDR3 is made up of 14 amino acids. V trimming: 4 bases; J trimming: 5 bases; junction bases outside the gene matches: 6. Germline lookup yields CDR1 DFQATT and CDR2 SNEGSKA (reference sequence). The CDR3: CSATRLAEHNEQFF. Written as DNA, the CDR3 is TGCAGTGCTACCAGACTAGCGGAACACAATGAGCAGTTCTTC.

The DNA for the CDR3 is TGCAGCGGCGGACTATCGTTGAAGACCCAGTACTTC. As protein: CSGGLSLKTQYF. The V gene is TRBV29-1, the J gene TRBJ2-5; possible D gene TRBD2, 6 bases. The CDR3 runs 12 residues. Germline assignment: CDR1 SQVTM and CDR2 ANQGSEA. Between the trimmed V and J ends, which lost 7 bases and 6 bases, there was a span of 15 bases.

This clonotype was seen only a few times. The chain joins TRBV20-1 to TRBJ2-1, with D tentatively TRBD1 (5 bases). CDR1 and CDR2 from the germline V gene are DFQATT and SNEGSKA (reference sequence). The CDR3 extends over 12 amino acids. Trimming removed 6 bases at V and 6 bases at J, with 12 bases between. CDR3 protein: CSAEQVTNEQFF. DNA of the CDR3: TGCAGTGCCGAACAGGTTACCAATGAGCAGTTCTTC.

This chain connects TRBV30 to TRBJ2-7; D possibly corresponds to TRBD1 (5 bases). The CDR3 sequence is 13 residues long. V lost 3 bases and J lost 4, with 13 bases in between. CDR1 is GTSNPN and CDR2 is SVGIG in the germline V gene (reference sequence). The chain's CDR3 is CAWRATGTYEQYF. CDR3 bases: TGTGCCTGGAGAGCAACAGGAACATACGAGCAGTACTTC.

A few counts support this clonotype. The CDR3 region has the DNA TGTGCCAGCAGCTCCCGGACAGAGGTGTATGGCTACACCTTC. Amino acids: CASSSRTEVYGYTF. V is TRBV7-2 and J is TRBJ1-2; D is possibly TRBD1 (6 bases). Germline loops: CDR1 SGHTA, CDR2 FQGNSA. Trimming left V 4 bases short and J 5 bases short, with 14 bases between. The CDR3 loop spans 14 amino acids. Based on the CDR3 plus reference TRBV7-2 and TRBJ1-2, the full variable domain is GAGVSQSPSNKVTEKGKDVELRCDPISGHTALYWYRQSLGQGLEFLIYFQGNSAPDKSGLPSDRFSAERTGGSVSTLTIQRTQQEDSAVYLCASSSRTEVYGYTFGSGTRLTVV.

V and J are TRBV19 and TRBJ2-1, with D tentatively TRBD2 (6 bases). The CDR3 has 13 amino acids. Germline V gene data show CDR1 as LNHDA and CDR2 as SQIVND (reference sequence). V was shortened by 5 bases and J by 5 bases, with 10 bases between the two germline ends. The CDR3 DNA follows: TGTGCCAGTAGTGCAGGGAGGAACAATGAGCAGTTCTTC. This encodes CASSAGRNNEQFF.

In its sample, this clonotype was seen many times. The chain combines TRBV27 with TRBJ2-7; 7 bases are a match to TRBD2. With 5 bases clipped from V and 0 bases from J, the junction kept 1 base outside the gene matches. The CDR3 totals 13 residues. The germline V gene has CDR1 MNHEY and CDR2 SMNVEV (reference sequence). CDR3 residues: CASSRDYSYEQYF. The DNA of the CDR3 is TGTGCCAGCAGTCGGGACTACTCCTACGAGCAGTACTTC.

This clonotype occurred a few times. The chain's CDR3 is CASSLELGVEKLFF. CDR3 nucleotides: TGTGCCAGCAGTTTAGAATTAGGGGTTGAAAAACTGTTTTTT. The chain combines TRBV12-3 or TRBV12-4 with TRBJ1-4, with D tentatively TRBD1 (5 bases). Between the trimmed V and J ends, which lost 1 base and 7 bases, there was a span of 10 bases. The CDR3 is 14 amino acids.

This clonotype has a handful of counts. The gene calls are TRBV20-1 and TRBJ2-6; 11 bases line up with TRBD1. The CDR3 contains 18 residues. Per the germline V gene, CDR1 is DFQATT and CDR2 is SNEGSKA (reference sequence). The ends lost 0 bases at V and 3 bases at J; junction bases unmatched: 7. The CDR3 region has the DNA TGCAGTGCTAGAGAGAAGGACAGGGGGCATGTTGGGGCCAACGTCCTGACTTTC. Protein product: CSAREKDRGHVGANVLTF.